This TCR beta chain was sequenced for a study of response to subunit inactivated influenza vaccine. In TCRdb, the RT-PCR reads were re-called with MiXCR into one record per CDR3 protein. This repertoire shows approximately 700,000 distinct CDR3 sequences, roughly 14% found once; its top ten account for roughly 10%. From germline, CDR1 is SGHTA and CDR2 FQGNSA. The CDR3 totals 15 residues. V was cut by 5 bases and J by 4 bases, with 15 bases left in between. Comments on this clonotype: The antigen remains undetermined.

The study, taken as a whole, reports: Authors suggested each seasonal flu vaccination may recruit only limited numbers of new T cells.

This rearrangement joins TRBV7-2 to TRBJ2-1; D gene unclear. The material sequenced was PBMCs from blood, taken 12 days after vaccination. This sequence was found in a man aged 45 to 65 who received an inactivated influenza vaccine. CDR3 region: CASSIRYLGYNEQFF. As DNA, the CDR3 is TGTGCCAGCAGCATCAGGTACTTGGGATACAATGAGCAGTTCTTC.